The 30 T cell receptor beta chains below all came from one sample that was sequenced in a study of technical replicates of blood from four donors. Profiling relied on immunoSEQ multiplex PCR, and the TCRdb table lists in-frame clones only, not all of them. Here the sample spans approximately 79,000 clones, more than 85% being singletons. Sequencing was done on a sample of T cells isolated from PBMCs. Receptors were obtained from a human donor in good health.

This chain connects TRBV19 to TRBJ1-5, with D unclear. Trimming shortened V by 0 bases and J by 6 bases, and 12 bases separated the two germline ends. Germline V CDR1 and CDR2: LNHDA, SQIVND (reference sequence). This CDR3 spans 15 amino acids. The CDR3 is CASSIEGQDSQPQHF. DNA for the CDR3: TGTGCCAGTAGTATAGAGGGCCAGGATAGTCAGCCCCAGCATTTT.

V and J are TRBV7-3 and TRBJ2-2, with D hard to call. The CDR3 contains 12 residues. Per the germline V gene, CDR1 is SGHTA and CDR2 is FQGTGA. Between the trimmed V and J ends, which lost 4 bases and 5 bases, there was a span of 5 bases. CDR3 in DNA: TGTGCCAGCAGCTCACTGACCGGGGAGCTGTTTTTT. This gives the protein CASSSLTGELFF. The whole variable domain, remainder taken from reference TRBV7-3 and TRBJ2-2, is GAGVSQTPSNKVTEKGKYVELRCDPISGHTALYWYRQSLGQGPEFLIYFQGTGAADDSGLPNDRFFAVRPEGSVSTLKIQRTERGDSAVYLCASSSLTGELFFGEGSRLTVL.

By frequency in the sample, this clone is medium-sized. The gene calls are TRBV19 and TRBJ1-1, with 8 positions matching TRBD1. The CDR3 contains 15 residues. V lost 3 bases to trimming and J lost 0 bases; unmatched junction nucleotides: 3. CDR1 and CDR2 (germline): LNHDA, SQIVND (reference sequence). CDR3 in amino acids: CASSMGDRMNTEAFF. The CDR3 DNA reads as TGTGCCAGTAGTATGGGGGACAGGATGAACACTGAAGCTTTCTTT.

The rearrangement links TRBV7-3 to TRBJ2-7, with TRBD1 matching 7 bases. Germline trimming cut 4 bases from V and 2 bases from J; bases unmatched to any gene: 5. Per the germline V gene, CDR1 is SGHTA and CDR2 is FQGTGA. This CDR3 is built from 14 residues. As DNA, the CDR3 is TGTGCCAGCAGCTCACAGGGGCCTCCCTACGAGCAGTACTTC. It yields the protein CASSSQGPPYEQYF. The full variable domain, with the rest looked up from reference TRBV7-3 and TRBJ2-7, is GAGVSQTPSNKVTEKGKYVELRCDPISGHTALYWYRQSLGQGPEFLIYFQGTGAADDSGLPNDRFFAVRPEGSVSTLKIQRTERGDSAVYLCASSSQGPPYEQYFGPGTRLTVT.

V is TRBV29-1 and J is TRBJ2-7; a possible D gene is TRBD1 (6 bases). V lost 6 bases and J lost 2, with 11 bases in between. The CDR3 totals 12 residues. Germline CDR1 and CDR2: SQVTM and ANQGSEA. CDR3 DNA sequence: TGCAGCGTCCCACAGGGTCCCTACGAGCAGTACTTC. Its translation: CSVPQGPYEQYF.

The count of this clone is one. V gene TRBV10-3 combines with J gene TRBJ2-7, with 7 bases identical to TRBD1. This CDR3 is 12 amino acids long. Trimming cost V 6 bases and J 4 bases; bases outside gene matches: 3. CDR1 ENHRY and CDR2 SYGVKD come from the germline V gene. Here the CDR3 reads CAIRDRIYEQYF. In DNA, the CDR3 is TGTGCCATCAGGGACAGGATTTACGAGCAGTACTTC.

This clone was detected only a few times. Other nucleotide sequences from this sample produce the same CDR3. The chain combines TRBV7-8 with TRBJ1-5; D not certain. Deletions cut 1 base from V and 5 bases from J, with 6 bases between. The CDR3 covers 13 residues. The germline V gene encodes CDR1 SGHVS and CDR2 FQNEAQ. The CDR3 loop reads CASSLGGYQPQHF. In DNA form, the CDR3 reads TGTGCCAGCAGCTTAGGAGGGTATCAGCCCCAGCATTTT.

The rearrangement links TRBV25-1 to TRBJ1-2; the D is unclear. CDR1 and CDR2 from the germline V gene are MGHDK and SYGVNS. V was trimmed by 8 bases and J by 8 bases, leaving 15 bases between them. This CDR3 contains 12 residues. The CDR3 sequence: CASLRNSWGYTF. The CDR3 bases are TGTGCCAGCCTTCGGAACAGTTGGGGCTACACCTTC.

This chain joins TRBV28 and TRBJ2-4; 14 bases are a match to TRBD2. The trim removed 1 base at V and 7 bases at J, leaving 6 bases unmatched. The CDR3 contains 17 residues. Per the germline V gene, CDR1 is MDHEN and CDR2 is SYDVKM. CDR3 nucleotides: TGTGCCAGCAGTTTATTAGGACTAGCGGGAGGCCACAACATTCAGTACTTC. It encodes CASSLLGLAGGHNIQYF.

This chain uses TRBV6-6 with TRBJ2-2, with TRBD1 as a possible D gene (6 bases). Between the trimmed V and J ends, which lost 6 bases and 2 bases, there was a span of 13 bases. The CDR3 is 15 residues long. Germline loops: CDR1 MNHNY, CDR2 SVGAGI (reference sequence). DNA of the CDR3: TGTGCCAGCAGCCAGGGGCTACTTAACACCGGGGAGCTGTTTTTT. The encoded protein is CASSQGLLNTGELFF.

Notes on this clone: In the same sample, other DNA sequences code for this CDR3. This chain uses TRBV4-1 with TRBJ2-1; 7 bases agree with TRBD2. The germline CDR1 and CDR2 sequences are MGHRA and YSYEKL. CDR3 length equals 16 residues. V was pared by 0 bases and J by 1 base, with 3 bases of the junction left unmatched. This CDR3 is CASSQDGGGSYNEQFF. The DNA for the CDR3 is TGCGCCAGCAGCCAAGATGGCGGGGGTTCCTACAATGAGCAGTTCTTC.

The V and J genes are TRBV7-8 and TRBJ2-5; 7 bases line up with TRBD1. The V and J ends lost 4 bases and 1 base, in that order; junction bases with no gene match: 6. The CDR3 totals 15 residues. Germline assignment: CDR1 SGHVS and CDR2 FQNEAQ. CDR3: CASSSGPGGQETQYF. The CDR3, as DNA: TGTGCCAGCAGCTCCGGCCCAGGGGGCCAAGAGACCCAGTACTTC. The whole variable domain, filled in from reference TRBV7-8 and TRBJ2-5, reads GAGVSQSPRYKVAKRGQDVALRCDPISGHVSLFWYQQALGQGPEFLTYFQNEAQLDKSGLPSDRFFAERPEGSVSTLKIQRTQQEDSAVYLCASSSGPGGQETQYFGPGTRLLVL.

The chain joins TRBV5-6 to TRBJ2-7; possible D gene TRBD1, 6 bases. Trimming removed 4 bases at V and 3 bases at J, with 17 bases between. The CDR3 contains 15 residues. The germline V gene encodes CDR1 SGHDT and CDR2 YYEEEE. The CDR3 bases are TGTGCCAGCAGCCCCCTAGGGCAGGGGAACTACGAGCAGTACTTC. Translating gives CASSPLGQGNYEQYF.

The chain couples TRBV11-3 to TRBJ1-2, with 7 bases matching TRBD1. Germline V gene lookup returns CDR1 SGHNT and CDR2 YENEEA. The V gene end was trimmed by 5 bases and the J gene end by 5 bases; junction bases not matched to a gene: 14. The CDR3 loop spans 16 amino acids. The CDR3 DNA follows: TGTGCCAGCAGCCCCAGGGGGACAACTAACGGGTATGGCTACACCTTC. Encoded protein: CASSPRGTTNGYGYTF.

The chain is built from TRBV4-1 and TRBJ2-5, with 8 bases lining up with TRBD2. CDR3 length equals 14 residues. CDR1 and CDR2 from the germline V gene are MGHRA and YSYEKL. V shed 0 bases and J 3 bases; nucleotides not matched to a gene: 0. CDR3 loop: CASSQEAGEETQYF. The CDR3 DNA is TGCGCCAGCAGCCAAGAAGCGGGAGAAGAGACCCAGTACTTC.

This chain connects TRBV11-2 to TRBJ2-1, with 7 bases matching TRBD2. Germline-derived CDR1 and CDR2 are SGHAT and FQNNGV. The CDR3 length is 15 residues. Losses at the gene ends were 2 bases for V and 3 bases for J; bases not matched to a gene: 4. Written as DNA, the CDR3 is TGTGCCAGCAGCTTACAGGGAGGGTACTACAATGAGCAGTTCTTC. It codes for CASSLQGGYYNEQFF.

This chain links TRBV5-8 with TRBJ1-1; perhaps TRBD1 as D (6 bases). The CDR3 spans 16 residues. The V end lost 2 bases, the J end lost 0 bases, and 14 bases lay between the germline ends. Germline V lookup: CDR1 SGHTS, CDR2 YDEGEE. In DNA, the CDR3 is TGTGCCAGCAGCTTCGCCCCGGACAGTCTGAACACTGAAGCTTTCTTT. Translation gives CASSFAPDSLNTEAFF.

The V and J genes are TRBV28 and TRBJ2-6; perhaps TRBD1 as D (5 bases). V lost 9 bases, J lost 4 bases, and 10 bases lay in between. Germline V gene data show CDR1 as MDHEN and CDR2 as SYDVKM. The CDR3 spans 13 residues. The CDR3 DNA reads as TGTGCCAGTACAGGTCCCGGGGCCAACGTCCTGACTTTC. Amino acids: CASTGPGANVLTF.

The DNA of the CDR3 is TGTGCTAGTGGTTTGCCGACAGGGGAAGGAGAGACCCAGTACTTC. Protein product: CASGLPTGEGETQYF. The rearrangement joins TRBV12-5 to TRBJ2-5, with 8 bases aligning to TRBD1. This CDR3 spans 15 amino acids. CDR1 and CDR2 (germline): LGHNT, FRNRAP. Trimming at V came to 2 bases and at J to 4 bases, leaving 6 bases not matched to a gene.

This chain connects TRBV4-2 to TRBJ2-7; 9 bases line up with TRBD2. Germline loops: CDR1 LGHNA, CDR2 YNFKEQ. The V gene end was trimmed by 0 bases and the J gene end by 5 bases; junction bases not matched to a gene: 11. This CDR3 has 17 amino acids. The CDR3 DNA reads as TGTGCCAGCAGCCAAGAATTGGGCGGGAGGGTTCTGAACGAGCAGTACTTC. Its protein product is CASSQELGGRVLNEQYF.

This clone was recorded once. The chain recombines TRBV19 with TRBJ2-3, with 7 bases that match TRBD2. With V trimmed by 7 bases and J by 4 bases, 8 bases remained unmatched. This CDR3 contains 14 residues. The V gene's germline CDR1 is LNHDA and CDR2 SQIVND (reference sequence). The CDR3 DNA reads as TGTGCCAGTAATCTGGCGGGAGAAGCAGATACGCAGTATTTT. It encodes CASNLAGEADTQYF.

The sample holds a few counts of this clone. CDR3 loop: CASSYLGLMNTEAFF. DNA of the CDR3: TGTGCCAGCAGTTACTTGGGCCTAATGAACACTGAAGCTTTCTTT. The chain recombines TRBV6-6 with TRBJ1-1; D unclear. Trimming cost V 1 base and J 0 bases, with 9 bases left between them. CDR1 is MNHNY and CDR2 is SVGAGI in the germline V gene (reference sequence). The CDR3 length is 15 residues.

This clone was seen just once. The rearrangement links TRBV7-9 to TRBJ1-2, with D possibly matching TRBD1 (6 bases). CDR3 length: 16 amino acids. V lost 3 bases and J lost 3, with 17 bases in between. Germline assignment: CDR1 SEHNR and CDR2 FQNEAQ (reference sequence). As DNA, the CDR3 is TGTGCCAGCAGCTTGGGGGTGGGGGACACCGACTATGGCTACACCTTC. Encoded protein: CASSLGVGDTDYGYTF.

This chain joins TRBV18 and TRBJ1-1; D unresolved. The V end was cut by 4 bases, the J end by 5 bases, with 5 bases between. The CDR3 covers 11 residues. Per germline, CDR1 KGHSH and CDR2 LQKENI. The CDR3 sequence is CASSLETEAFF. CDR3 DNA sequence: TGTGCCAGCTCACTAGAAACTGAAGCTTTCTTT.

This rearrangement joins TRBV11-2 to TRBJ2-7, with TRBD1 matching 8 bases. The CDR3 runs to 13 residues. The germline V gene has CDR1 SGHAT and CDR2 FQNNGV. V shed 7 bases and J 5 bases; nucleotides not matched to a gene: 7. The CDR3 is CASTLDRVNEQYF. The CDR3 DNA follows: TGTGCCAGCACCTTGGACAGGGTGAACGAGCAGTACTTC. Filled out from reference TRBV11-2 and TRBJ2-7, the complete variable domain reads EAGVAQSPRYKIIEKRQSVAFWCNPISGHATLYWYQQILGQGPKLLIQFQNNGVVDDSQLPKDRFSAERLKGVDSTLKIQPAKLEDSAVYLCASTLDRVNEQYFGPGTRLTVT.

The rearrangement links TRBV6-1 to TRBJ1-5; D perhaps matches TRBD1 (5 bases). The CDR3 spans 16 residues. Germline CDR1 is MNHNS and CDR2 is SASEGT. Trimming pared 3 bases from V and 0 bases from J, leaving 12 bases between. The CDR3 DNA reads as TGTGCCAGCAGTGAGACAGTGGCTTATAGCAATCAGCCCCAGCATTTT. Amino acid sequence: CASSETVAYSNQPQHF.

This chain joins TRBV6-5 and TRBJ1-5, with D perhaps TRBD1 (5 bases). The CDR3 has 14 residues. Per the germline V gene, CDR1 is MNHEY and CDR2 is SVGAGI. Trimming stripped 6 bases from V and 2 bases from J, with 11 bases between. The CDR3 here is CASSLGGGNQPQHF. The CDR3 DNA sequence: TGTGCCAGCAGCCTTGGGGGGGGCAATCAGCCCCAGCATTTT.

This clone came up once. V is TRBV11-2 and J is TRBJ2-7; D gene ambiguous. CDR3 length: 13 residues. From germline, CDR1 is SGHAT and CDR2 FQNNGV. V was cut by 1 base and J by 2 bases, with 6 bases left in between. In DNA, the CDR3 is TGTGCCAGCAGCTTAGGGGCCCCCTACGAGCAGTACTTC. This gives the protein CASSLGAPYEQYF.

The rearrangement links TRBV18 to TRBJ2-7; 7 nucleotides line up with TRBD1. Per the germline V gene, CDR1 is KGHSH and CDR2 is LQKENI. This CDR3 has 14 amino acids. Germline trimming cut 4 bases from V and 5 bases from J; bases unmatched to any gene: 8. In DNA, the CDR3 is TGTGCCAGCTCACGACAGGGTTCGGCCCACGAGCAGTACTTC. Residues: CASSRQGSAHEQYF.

This chain joins TRBV13 and TRBJ2-7; D remains unclear. CDR3 length: 12 residues. The germline V gene has CDR1 PRHDT and CDR2 FYEKMQ (reference sequence). The ends were cut back, 2 bases at V and 6 bases at J, with 8 bases in the middle. CDR3 in DNA: TGTGCCAGCAGCTTATTAGCTCGCGAGCAGTACTTC. Translating gives CASSLLAREQYF.